These T cell receptor beta chains were read from a single sample in a study of OX40 agonist ivuxolimab in advanced cancers. Measured with immunoSEQ multiplex PCR; TCRdb has only the in-frame clones, and not every one. The sample contains under 90,000 clones, approximately 85% of which appear only once. The material sequenced was CD4+ or CD8+ T cells sorted from blood, taken in a trial of the OX40 agonist ivuxolimab. The receptors derive from an adult with an advanced solid tumor such as melanoma, head and neck, liver or kidney cancer. Each CDR3 is given with its conserved first and last residue. D genes are given only for firm matches. The size of a clone is reported for some rows only, either as once, few or many, or as a class for expanded clones.

TRBV30	TRBJ1-6	.	.	TGTGCCTCGAGGGCGGGGGCAAATAATTCACCCCTCCACTTT	CASRAGANNSPLHF
TRBV5-4	TRBJ2-4	TRBD1	.	TGTGCCAGCAGCCGGCGGAACGATAATTTGGGACAGGGGGCCAAAAACATTCAGTACTTC	CASSRRNDNLGQGAKNIQYF
TRBV28	TRBJ2-7	TRBD1	.	TGTGCCAGCAGTTTTTCTCGGGGTTCCCCGGGACAGGTTTACTACGAGCAGTACTTC	CASSFSRGSPGQVYYEQYF
TRBV5-1	TRBJ2-2	.	.	TGCGCCAGCAGCTTGGAACAAGGGGCCGGGGAGCTGTTTTTT	CASSLEQGAGELFF
TRBV6-6	TRBJ2-7	.	.	TGTGCCAGCAGACAGGGTCGCCCGGACGAGCAGTACTTC	CASRQGRPDEQYF
TRBV5-8	TRBJ1-2	.	.	TGTGCCAGCAGCCGATTACAGAGAAACTATGGCTACACCTTC	CASSRLQRNYGYTF
TRBV18	TRBJ2-7	.	.	TGTGCCAGCTCACCCACTACGCCCGAGCAGTACTTC	CASSPTTPEQYF
TRBV2	TRBJ2-5	TRBD2	.	TGTGCCAGCACTACTAGCGGGGAGACCCAGTACTTC	CASTTSGETQYF
TRBV27	TRBJ2-7	.	.	TGTGCCAGCAGTTTATCCGCCCCGGGCAGGGTTTGGTTATACGAGCAGTACTTC	CASSLSAPGRVWLYEQYF
TRBV20-1	TRBJ1-2	.	few	TGCAGTGCTAGAACAGCTTATGGCTACACCTTC	CSARTAYGYTF
TRBV2	TRBJ1-5	TRBD1	few	TGTGCCAGCAGTACCCAGATGGGACAGGGCAATCAGCCCCAGCATTTT	CASSTQMGQGNQPQHF
TRBV28	TRBJ2-7	.	.	TGTGCCAGCAGTTCCGAGGGCGTCGTACGCTACGAGCAGTACTTC	CASSSEGVVRYEQYF
TRBV5-1	TRBJ2-7	.	.	TGCGCCAGCAGCTTGGCTGGGGGACCCTACGAGCAGTACTTC	CASSLAGGPYEQYF
TRBV2	TRBJ1-4	.	.	TGTGCCAGCAGTGAACCCCATTCAGGGACTAATGAAAAACTGTTTTTT	CASSEPHSGTNEKLFF
TRBV19	TRBJ2-5	TRBD1	.	TGTGCCAGTAGTAGAAGACAGGGTCCCATGATAGAGACCCAGTACTTC	CASSRRQGPMIETQYF
TRBV15	TRBJ1-3	.	.	TGTGCCACCAGCAGTTTTAGCTCTGGAAACACCATATATTTT	CATSSFSSGNTIYF
TRBV6-1	TRBJ1-5	.	few	TGTGCCAGCGGTACGGGGCAGCCCCAGCATTTT	CASGTGQPQHF
TRBV6-6	TRBJ2-3	TRBD1	.	TGTGCCAGCAGTAGGGACAGCCTTTCGAGAGGGGATACGCAGTATTTT	CASSRDSLSRGDTQYF
TRBV14	TRBJ2-1	TRBD1	.	TGTGCCAGCAGCCCTGGGACAGCTTCCTACAATGAGCAGTTCTTC	CASSPGTASYNEQFF
TRBV19	TRBJ2-7	TRBD2	.	TGTGCCAGTAGTAGCGTTCGACTAGCGGGCGGCTCCTACGAGCAGTACTTC	CASSSVRLAGGSYEQYF
TRBV5-4	TRBJ2-2	TRBD1	.	TGTGCCAGCAGCCATGGACAGGGAGTAGACGGGGAGCTGTTTTTT	CASSHGQGVDGELFF
TRBV30	TRBJ2-7	.	.	TGTGCCTGGAGTCGCTTTTTCTCGACGGCCGAGCAGTACTTC	CAWSRFFSTAEQYF
TRBV7-2	TRBJ2-3	.	.	TGTGCCAGCAGCTGGGCGGGACGAACCATACCCACAGATACGCAGTATTTT	CASSWAGRTIPTDTQYF
TRBV6-1	TRBJ1-2	.	once	TGTGCCAGCAGCCCATACGGACAGACAACCTATGGCTACACCTTC	CASSPYGQTTYGYTF
TRBV30	TRBJ1-1	TRBD1	.	TGTGCCTGGAGTCTAGGGACAGCTAACACTGAAGCTTTCTTT	CAWSLGTANTEAFF
TRBV19	TRBJ1-2	.	once	TGTGCCAGTAGTACAGTAGAGGGAGGTGGCTACACCTTC	CASSTVEGGGYTF
TRBV10-3	TRBJ1-1	TRBD1	.	TGTGCCATCAGCCTGGGACAGGGGGCGACTGAAGCTTTCTTT	CAISLGQGATEAFF
TRBV21-1	TRBJ1-1	.	.	.	CASSGTVGHGNTEAFF
TRBV6-5	TRBJ1-2	.	.	TGTGCCAGCAGTTACTCGACGCGGGATGGTGGCTACACCTTC	CASSYSTRDGGYTF
TRBV28	TRBJ2-5	TRBD1	.	TGTGCCAGCAGTATGGACAGGGGAAACCAAGAGACCCAGTACTTC	CASSMDRGNQETQYF